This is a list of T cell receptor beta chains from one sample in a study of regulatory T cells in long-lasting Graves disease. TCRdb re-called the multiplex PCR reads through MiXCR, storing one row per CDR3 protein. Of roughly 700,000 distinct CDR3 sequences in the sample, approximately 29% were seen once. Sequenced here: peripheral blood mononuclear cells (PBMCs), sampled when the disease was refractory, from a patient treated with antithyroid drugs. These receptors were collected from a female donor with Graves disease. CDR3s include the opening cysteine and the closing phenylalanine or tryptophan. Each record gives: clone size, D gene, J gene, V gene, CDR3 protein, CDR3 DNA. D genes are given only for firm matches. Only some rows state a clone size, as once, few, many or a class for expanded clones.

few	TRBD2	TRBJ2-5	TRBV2	CASSSWRESPETQYF	TGTGCCAGCTCCTCGTGGCGGGAGAGCCCCGAGACCCAGTACTTC
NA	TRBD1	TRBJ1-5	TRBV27	CASSSYSQGAGNQSQHF	TGTGCCAGCAGTTCATACTCACAGGGGGCTGGCAATCAGTCCCAGCATTTT
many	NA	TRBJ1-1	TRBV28	CASSLNRLNTEAFF	TGTGCCAGCAGTTTAAACAGATTGAACACTGAAGCTTTCTTT
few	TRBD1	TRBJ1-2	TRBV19	CASSPQGQGLGRGYTF	TGTGCCAGTAGTCCTCAGGGACAGGGGCTGGGAAGAGGCTACACCTTC
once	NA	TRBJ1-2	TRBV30	CAWSYRNNYGYTF	TGTGCCTGGAGTTACAGGAATAACTATGGCTACACCTTC
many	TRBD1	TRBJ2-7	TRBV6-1	CASGQGSSYEQYF	TGTGCCAGCGGACAGGGGAGCTCCTACGAGCAGTACTTC
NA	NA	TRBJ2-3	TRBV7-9	CASSKTDGRPDAQYF	TGTGCCAGCAGCAAGACAGACGGACGACCCGACGCGCAGTATTTT
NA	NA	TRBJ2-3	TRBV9	CASSVVGAGTDTQYF	TGTGCCAGCAGCGTAGTTGGCGCTGGCACAGATACGCAGTATTTT
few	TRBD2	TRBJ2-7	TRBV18	CASSPSGGRAYEQYF	TGTGCCAGCTCACCATCGGGCGGGAGGGCTTACGAGCAGTACTTC
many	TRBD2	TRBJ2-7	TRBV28	CASSLIASGSHEQYF	TGTGCCAGCAGTTTGATCGCTAGCGGGAGTCACGAGCAGTACTTC
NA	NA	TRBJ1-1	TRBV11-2	CASSSAGLLYMNTEAFF	TGTGCCAGCAGCTCAGCGGGCCTCTTATACATGAACACTGAAGCTTTCTTT
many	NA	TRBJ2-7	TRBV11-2	CASSLGRTYEQYF	TGTGCCAGCAGCTTGGGGCGGACGTACGAGCAGTACTTC
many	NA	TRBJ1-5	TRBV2	CASTPGQVLNQPQHF	TGTGCCAGCACCCCTGGGCAGGTTCTCAATCAGCCCCAGCATTTT
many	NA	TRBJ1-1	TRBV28	CASRGGVNTEAFF	TGTGCCAGCAGGGGAGGGGTGAACACTGAAGCTTTCTTT
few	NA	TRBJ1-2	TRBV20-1	CSASAGIYGYTF	TGCAGTGCTAGTGCCGGGATCTATGGCTACACCTTC
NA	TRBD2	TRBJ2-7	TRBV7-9	CASSLQASGTYEQYF	TGTGCCAGCAGCTTACAAGCTAGCGGCACCTACGAGCAGTACTTC
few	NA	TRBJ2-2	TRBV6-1	CASRRGDTPVSGELFF	TGTGCCAGCAGGCGAGGGGACACACCGGTGTCCGGGGAGCTGTTTTTT
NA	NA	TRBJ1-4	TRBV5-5	CASSLGAGPNEKLFF	TGTGCCAGCAGCCTAGGGGCCGGTCCGAATGAAAAACTGTTTTTT
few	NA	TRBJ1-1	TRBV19	CASSIPPQGTLNTEAFF	TGTGCCAGTAGTATACCCCCGCAGGGCACCTTGAACACTGAAGCTTTCTTT
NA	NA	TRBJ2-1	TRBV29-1	CSAHLGSYNEQFF	TGCAGCGCCCATTTGGGAAGCTACAATGAGCAGTTCTTC
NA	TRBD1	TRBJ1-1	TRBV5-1	CASSPPTGISNTEAFF	TGCGCCAGCAGCCCCCCGACAGGGATTTCGAACACTGAAGCTTTCTTT
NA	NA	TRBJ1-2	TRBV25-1	CACSEYGGYYGYTF	TGTGCCTGCAGTGAATACGGGGGATACTATGGCTACACCTTC
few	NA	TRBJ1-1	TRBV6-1	CASSESGNTEAFF	TGTGCCAGCAGTGAGTCAGGGAACACTGAAGCTTTCTTT
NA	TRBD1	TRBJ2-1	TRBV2	CASSKLTGSPNEQFF	TGTGCCAGCAGCAAGTTGACAGGGTCCCCCAATGAGCAGTTCTTC
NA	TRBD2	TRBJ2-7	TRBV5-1	CASSPRTSAYEQYF	TGCGCCAGCAGCCCCCGGACTAGCGCCTACGAGCAGTACTTC
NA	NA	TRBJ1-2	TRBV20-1	CSARRVQTSNYGYTF	TGCAGTGCTAGAAGGGTCCAGACATCTAACTATGGCTACACCTTC
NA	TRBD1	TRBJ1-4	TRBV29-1	CSVRGQARANEKLFF	TGCAGCGTTAGAGGACAGGCCCGAGCTAATGAAAAACTGTTTTTT
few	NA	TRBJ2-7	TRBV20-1	CSAPAQGVDEQYF	TGCAGTGCTCCCGCCCAGGGAGTCGACGAGCAGTACTTC
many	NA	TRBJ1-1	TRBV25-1	CASRNPSHRGTEAFF	TGTGCCAGCAGGAACCCCAGTCACCGGGGAACTGAAGCTTTCTTT
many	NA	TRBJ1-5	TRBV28	CASGDPGRGSQPQHF	TGTGCCAGCGGAGACCCGGGACGGGGGAGTCAGCCCCAGCATTTT
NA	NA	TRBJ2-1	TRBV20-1	CSASLYHSYNEQFF	TGCAGTGCTAGTCTCTACCACTCCTACAATGAGCAGTTCTTC
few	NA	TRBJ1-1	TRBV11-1	CASSLGTRVSGLEAFF	TGTGCCAGCAGCTTAGGAACCAGGGTTTCGGGCCTAGAAGCTTTCTTT
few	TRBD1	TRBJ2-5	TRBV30	CAWRDRAQETQYF	TGTGCCTGGAGGGACAGGGCCCAAGAGACCCAGTACTTC
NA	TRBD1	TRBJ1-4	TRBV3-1	CASSRSTGGVATNEKLFF	TGTGCCAGCAGCCGATCGACAGGGGGCGTAGCAACTAATGAAAAACTGTTTTTT
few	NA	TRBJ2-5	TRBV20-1	CSARASQETQYF	TGCAGTGCTAGAGCCAGTCAAGAGACCCAGTACTTC
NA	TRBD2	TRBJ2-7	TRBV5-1	CASSPTASGSSYEQYF	TGCGCCAGCAGCCCAACAGCTAGCGGGAGCTCCTACGAGCAGTACTTC
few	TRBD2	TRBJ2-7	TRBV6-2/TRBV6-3	CASSYSGREGSYEQYF	TGTGCCAGCAGTTACTCTGGGCGGGAGGGGTCCTACGAGCAGTACTTC
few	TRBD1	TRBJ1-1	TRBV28	CASSRWDRVNTEAFF	TGTGCCAGCAGTCGCTGGGACAGGGTGAACACTGAAGCTTTCTTT
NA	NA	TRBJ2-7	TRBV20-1	CSARGLYEQYF	TGCAGTGCTAGAGGGCTCTACGAGCAGTACTTC
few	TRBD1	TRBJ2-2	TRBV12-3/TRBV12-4	CASIRDRGRTGELFF	TGTGCCAGCATCCGAGACAGGGGGCGGACCGGGGAGCTGTTTTTT
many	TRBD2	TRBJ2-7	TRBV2	CASRGVLAGSPEQYF	TGTGCCAGCAGGGGGGTACTAGCGGGATCCCCCGAGCAGTACTTC
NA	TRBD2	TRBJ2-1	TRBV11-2	CASSLSGTSHNEQFF	TGTGCCAGCAGTCTTAGCGGGACTTCCCACAATGAGCAGTTCTTC
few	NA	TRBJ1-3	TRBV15	CATSRSGIPGNTIYF	TGTGCCACCAGCAGATCAGGGATTCCGGGAAACACCATATATTTT
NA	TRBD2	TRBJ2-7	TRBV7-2	CASSYTSGSSYKQYF	TGTGCCAGCAGCTACACTAGCGGTAGCTCCTACAAGCAGTACTTC
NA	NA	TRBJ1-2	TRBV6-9	CASSRQADGYTF	TGTGCCAGCAGCAGACAGGCCGATGGCTACACCTTC
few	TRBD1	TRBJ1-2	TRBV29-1	CSSGQGRVGTF	TGCAGCTCTGGACAGGGGCGAGTGGGCACCTTC
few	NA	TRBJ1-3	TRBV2	CASSAVRGTLSGNTIYF	TGTGCCAGCAGTGCCGTTCGCGGGACCCTCTCTGGAAACACCATATATTTT
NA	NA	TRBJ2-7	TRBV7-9	CASSSTGGAQYF	TGTGCCAGCAGCTCCACAGGGGGGGCGCAGTACTTC
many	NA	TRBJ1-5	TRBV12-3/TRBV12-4	CASRPDSNSNQPQHF	TGTGCCAGCAGACCGGACAGCAATAGCAATCAGCCCCAGCATTTT
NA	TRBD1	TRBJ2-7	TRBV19	CASSTTGGNNEQYF	TGTGCCAGTAGTACCACAGGGGGTAACAACGAGCAGTACTTC